The clone carrying this T cell receptor (beta chain) was picked up many times. This sample is drawn from a study of neurological immune-mediated disorders. The CDR3 has 13 amino acids. V lost 1 base, J lost 4 bases, and 7 bases lay in between. The germline V gene encodes CDR1 SQVTM and CDR2 ANQGSEA. The unsorted libraries originated from 2 million PBMCs kept at -80 C. One entry per CDR3 protein results from TCRdb running MiXCR on the 5' RACE reads. There are roughly 52,000 distinct CDR3 sequences in the sample; less than 4% occur only once, and 5% to 7% lies in the top ten. The sequencing input was PBMCs. The clonotype comes from a man in his sixties with multiple sclerosis. The chain couples TRBV29-1 to TRBJ1-4; unclear D gene. CDR3 region: CSVEGGVNEKLFF. The CDR3 bases are TGCAGCGTTGAAGGCGGGGTTAATGAAAAACTGTTTTTT.